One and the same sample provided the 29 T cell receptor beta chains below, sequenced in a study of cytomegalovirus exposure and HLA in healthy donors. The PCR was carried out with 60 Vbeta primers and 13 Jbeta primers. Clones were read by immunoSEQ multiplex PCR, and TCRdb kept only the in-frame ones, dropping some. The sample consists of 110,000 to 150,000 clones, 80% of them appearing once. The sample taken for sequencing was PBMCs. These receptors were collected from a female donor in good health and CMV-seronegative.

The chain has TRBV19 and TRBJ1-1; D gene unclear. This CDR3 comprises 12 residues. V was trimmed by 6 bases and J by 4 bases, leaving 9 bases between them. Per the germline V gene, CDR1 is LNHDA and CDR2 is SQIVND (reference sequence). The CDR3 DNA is TGTGCCAGTAGCCCTTTCGGCACTGAAGCTTTCTTT. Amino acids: CASSPFGTEAFF.

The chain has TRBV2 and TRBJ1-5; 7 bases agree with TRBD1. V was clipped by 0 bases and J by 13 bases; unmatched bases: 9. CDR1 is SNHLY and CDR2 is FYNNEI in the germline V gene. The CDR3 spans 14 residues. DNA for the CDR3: TGTGCCAGCAGTGAAGCGGCCAGGGGGGCTAGTCAGCATTTT. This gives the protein CASSEAARGASQHF.

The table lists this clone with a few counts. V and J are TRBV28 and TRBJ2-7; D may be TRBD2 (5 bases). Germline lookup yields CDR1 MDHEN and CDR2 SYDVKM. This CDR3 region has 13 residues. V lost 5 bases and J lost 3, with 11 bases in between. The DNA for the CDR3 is TGTGCCAGCAGTGGAGGAATTAACTACGAGCAGTACTTC. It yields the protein CASSGGINYEQYF.

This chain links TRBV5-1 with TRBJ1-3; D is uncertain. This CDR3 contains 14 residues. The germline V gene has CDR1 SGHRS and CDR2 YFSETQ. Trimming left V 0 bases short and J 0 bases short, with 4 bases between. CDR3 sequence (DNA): TGCGCCAGCAGCTTGGGGGCCTCTGGAAACACCATATATTTT. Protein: CASSLGASGNTIYF.

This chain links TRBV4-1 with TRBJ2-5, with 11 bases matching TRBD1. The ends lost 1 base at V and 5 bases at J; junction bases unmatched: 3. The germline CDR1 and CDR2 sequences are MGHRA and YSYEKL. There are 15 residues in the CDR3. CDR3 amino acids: CASSQVGQGDETQYF. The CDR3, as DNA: TGCGCCAGCAGCCAAGTGGGACAGGGGGACGAGACCCAGTACTTC.

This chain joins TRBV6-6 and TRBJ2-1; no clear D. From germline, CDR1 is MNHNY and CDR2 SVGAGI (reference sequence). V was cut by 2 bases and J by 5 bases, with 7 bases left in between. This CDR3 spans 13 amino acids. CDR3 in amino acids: CASSYPSDNEQFF. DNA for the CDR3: TGTGCCAGCAGTTACCCCTCGGACAATGAGCAGTTCTTC.

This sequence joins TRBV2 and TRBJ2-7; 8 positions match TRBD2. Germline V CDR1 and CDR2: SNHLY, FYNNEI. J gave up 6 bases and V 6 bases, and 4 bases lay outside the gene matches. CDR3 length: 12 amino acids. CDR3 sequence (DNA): TGTGCCAGCAGGCTTACTAGCGGCGAGCAGTACTTC. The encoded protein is CASRLTSGEQYF.

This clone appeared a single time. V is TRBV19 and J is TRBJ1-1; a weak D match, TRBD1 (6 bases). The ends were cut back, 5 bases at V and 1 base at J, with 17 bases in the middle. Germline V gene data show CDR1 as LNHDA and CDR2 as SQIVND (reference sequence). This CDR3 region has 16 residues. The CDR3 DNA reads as TGTGCCAGTAGTGGGCCTAGGAGGACAGCGAACACTGAAGCTTTCTTT. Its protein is CASSGPRRTANTEAFF.

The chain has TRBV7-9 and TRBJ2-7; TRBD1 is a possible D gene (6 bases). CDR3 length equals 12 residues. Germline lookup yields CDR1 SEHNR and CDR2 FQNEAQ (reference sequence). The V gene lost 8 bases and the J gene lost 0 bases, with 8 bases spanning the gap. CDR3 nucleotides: TGTGCCAGCGGACAGAACTCCTACGAGCAGTACTTC. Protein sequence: CASGQNSYEQYF.

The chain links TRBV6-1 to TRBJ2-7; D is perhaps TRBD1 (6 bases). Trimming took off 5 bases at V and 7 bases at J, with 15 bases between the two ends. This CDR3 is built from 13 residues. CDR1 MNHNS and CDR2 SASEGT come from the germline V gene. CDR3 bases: TGTGCCAGCAGTTTGGCCAGGGGTTCGGAGCAGTACTTC. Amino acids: CASSLARGSEQYF.

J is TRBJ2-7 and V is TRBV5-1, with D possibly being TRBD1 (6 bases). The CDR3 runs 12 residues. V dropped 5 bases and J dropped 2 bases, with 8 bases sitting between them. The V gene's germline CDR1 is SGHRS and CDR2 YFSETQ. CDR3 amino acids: CASSGGTYEQYF. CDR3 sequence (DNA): TGCGCCAGCAGTGGGGGCACCTACGAGCAGTACTTC. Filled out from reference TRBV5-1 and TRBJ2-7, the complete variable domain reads KAGVTQTPRYLIKTRGQQVTLSCSPISGHRSVSWYQQTPGQGLQFLFEYFSETQRNKGNFPGRFSGRQFSNSRSEMNVSTLELGDSALYLCASSGGTYEQYFGPGTRLTVT.

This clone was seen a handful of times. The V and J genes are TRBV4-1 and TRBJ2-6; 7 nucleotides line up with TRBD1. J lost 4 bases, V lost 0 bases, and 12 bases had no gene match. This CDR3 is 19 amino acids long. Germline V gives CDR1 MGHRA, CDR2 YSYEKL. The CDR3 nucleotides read TGCGCCAGCAGCCAAGATTTTGACAGGGCTCAGAAAGGGGCCAACGTCCTGACTTTC. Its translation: CASSQDFDRAQKGANVLTF.

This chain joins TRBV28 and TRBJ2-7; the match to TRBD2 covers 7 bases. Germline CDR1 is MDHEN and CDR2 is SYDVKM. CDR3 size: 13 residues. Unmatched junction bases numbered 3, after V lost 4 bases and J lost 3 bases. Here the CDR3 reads CASSSRDYYEQYF. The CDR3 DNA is TGTGCCAGCAGTTCGCGGGACTACTACGAGCAGTACTTC.

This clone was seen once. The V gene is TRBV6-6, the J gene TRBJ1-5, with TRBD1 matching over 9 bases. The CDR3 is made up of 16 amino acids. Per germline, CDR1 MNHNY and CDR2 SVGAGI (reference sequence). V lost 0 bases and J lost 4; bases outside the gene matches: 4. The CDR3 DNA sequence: TGTGCCAGCAGTTACTCGGGACAGGGAAAAAATCAGCCCCAGCATTTT. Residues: CASSYSGQGKNQPQHF.

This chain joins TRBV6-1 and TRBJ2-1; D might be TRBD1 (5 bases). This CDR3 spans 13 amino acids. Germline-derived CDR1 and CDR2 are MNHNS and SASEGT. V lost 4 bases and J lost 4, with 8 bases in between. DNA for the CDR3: TGTGCCAGCAGTGGGACAAATTACAATGAGCAGTTCTTC. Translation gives CASSGTNYNEQFF.

In DNA form, the CDR3 reads TGTGCCAGCAGCCAGTTGACAGGGGAGGAAACTTTCTTT. This translates into CASSQLTGEETFF. The chain is built from TRBV4-2 and TRBJ1-1; 8 bases line up with TRBD1. Germline V CDR1 and CDR2: LGHNA, YNFKEQ. After removal of 3 bases from V and 12 bases from J, the junction contained 9 bases not matched to a gene. This CDR3 contains 13 residues.

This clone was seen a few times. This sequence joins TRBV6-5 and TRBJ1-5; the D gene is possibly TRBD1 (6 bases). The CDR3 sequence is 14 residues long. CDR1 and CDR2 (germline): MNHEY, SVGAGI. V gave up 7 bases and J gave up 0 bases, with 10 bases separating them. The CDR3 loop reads CASNDRHSNQPQHF. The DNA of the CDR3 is TGTGCCAGCAATGACAGGCATAGCAATCAGCCCCAGCATTTT.

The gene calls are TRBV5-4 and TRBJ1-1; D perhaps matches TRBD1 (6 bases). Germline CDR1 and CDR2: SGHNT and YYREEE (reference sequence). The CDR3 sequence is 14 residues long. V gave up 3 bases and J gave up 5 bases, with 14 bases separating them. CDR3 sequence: CASSSGQLRTEAFF. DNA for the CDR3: TGTGCCAGCAGCTCGGGACAATTGAGGACTGAAGCTTTCTTT.

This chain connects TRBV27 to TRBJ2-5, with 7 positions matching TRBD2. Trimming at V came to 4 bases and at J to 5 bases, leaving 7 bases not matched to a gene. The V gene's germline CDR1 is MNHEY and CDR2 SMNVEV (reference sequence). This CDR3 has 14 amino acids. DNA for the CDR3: TGTGCCAGCAGTTCAGGACTAGTTGCGGAGACCCAGTACTTC. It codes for CASSSGLVAETQYF.

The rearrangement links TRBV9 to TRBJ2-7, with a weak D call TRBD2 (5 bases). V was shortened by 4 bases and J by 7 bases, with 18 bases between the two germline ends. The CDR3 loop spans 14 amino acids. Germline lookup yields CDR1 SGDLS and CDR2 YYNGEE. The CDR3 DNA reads TGTGCCAGCAGCCCGACCGGGGAGAGCGAAGAGCAGTACTTC. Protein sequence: CASSPTGESEEQYF.

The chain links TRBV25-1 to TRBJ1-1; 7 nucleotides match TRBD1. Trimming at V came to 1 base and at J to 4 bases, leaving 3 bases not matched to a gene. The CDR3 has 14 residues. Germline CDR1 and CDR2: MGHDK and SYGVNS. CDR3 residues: CASSESRGPTEAFF. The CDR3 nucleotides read TGTGCCAGCAGTGAATCTAGGGGGCCCACTGAAGCTTTCTTT.

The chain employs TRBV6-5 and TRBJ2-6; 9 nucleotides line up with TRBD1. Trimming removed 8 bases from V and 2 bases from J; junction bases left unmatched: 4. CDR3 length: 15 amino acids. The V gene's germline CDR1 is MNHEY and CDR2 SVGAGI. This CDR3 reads CASRNRGPGANVLTF. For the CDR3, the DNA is TGTGCCAGCCGAAACAGGGGGCCTGGGGCCAACGTCCTGACTTTC.

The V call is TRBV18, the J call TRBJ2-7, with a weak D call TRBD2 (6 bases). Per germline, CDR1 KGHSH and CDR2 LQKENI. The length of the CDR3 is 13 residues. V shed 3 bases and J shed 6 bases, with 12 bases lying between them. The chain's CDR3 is CASSPGRGVEQYF. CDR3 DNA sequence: TGTGCCAGCTCACCGGGGCGGGGCGTCGAGCAGTACTTC.

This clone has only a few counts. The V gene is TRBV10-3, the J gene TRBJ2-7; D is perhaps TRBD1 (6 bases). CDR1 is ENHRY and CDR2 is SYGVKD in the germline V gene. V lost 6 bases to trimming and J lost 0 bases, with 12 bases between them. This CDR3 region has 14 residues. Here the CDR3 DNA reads TGTGCCATCAGGGATGGACAGAGCTCCTACGAGCAGTACTTC. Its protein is CAIRDGQSSYEQYF.

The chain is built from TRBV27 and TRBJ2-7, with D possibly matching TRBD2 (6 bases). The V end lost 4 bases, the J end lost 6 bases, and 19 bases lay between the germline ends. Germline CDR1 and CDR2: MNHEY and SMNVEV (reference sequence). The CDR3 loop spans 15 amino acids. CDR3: CASSSTPSRGGEQYF. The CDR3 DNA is TGTGCCAGCAGTTCCACCCCATCACGGGGAGGCGAGCAGTACTTC.

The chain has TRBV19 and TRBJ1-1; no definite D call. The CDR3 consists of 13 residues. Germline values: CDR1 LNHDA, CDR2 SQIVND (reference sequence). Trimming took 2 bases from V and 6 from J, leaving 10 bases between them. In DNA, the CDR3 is TGTGCCAGTAGTATACGCGTGGAGGCTGAAGCTTTCTTT. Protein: CASSIRVEAEAFF.

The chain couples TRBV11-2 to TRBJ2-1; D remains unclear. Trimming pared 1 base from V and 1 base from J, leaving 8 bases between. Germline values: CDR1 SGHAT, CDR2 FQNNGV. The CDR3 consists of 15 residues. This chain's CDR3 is CASSLVTNSYNEQFF. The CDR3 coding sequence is TGTGCCAGCAGCTTAGTGACAAATTCCTACAATGAGCAGTTCTTC.

The CDR3 loop is CATSREQGAPTDTQYF. CDR3 nucleotides: TGTGCCACCAGCAGAGAACAGGGGGCGCCGACAGATACGCAGTATTTT. V gene TRBV15 combines with J gene TRBJ2-3; 9 bases align to TRBD1. Trimming at V came to 0 bases and at J to 3 bases, leaving 4 bases not matched to a gene. The germline CDR1 and CDR2 sequences are LNHNV and YYDKDF (reference sequence). There are 16 residues in the CDR3.

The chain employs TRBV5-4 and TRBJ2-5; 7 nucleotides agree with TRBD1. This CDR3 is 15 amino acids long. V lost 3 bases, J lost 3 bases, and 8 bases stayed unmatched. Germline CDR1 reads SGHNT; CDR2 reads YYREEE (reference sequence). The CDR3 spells CASSSPDRLKETQYF. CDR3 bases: TGTGCCAGCAGCTCCCCGGACAGGTTGAAAGAGACCCAGTACTTC. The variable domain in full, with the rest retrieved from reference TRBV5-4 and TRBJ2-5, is ETGVTQSPTHLIKTRGQQVTLRCSSQSGHNTVSWYQQALGQGPQFIFQYYREEENGRGNFPPRFSGLQFPNYSSELNVNALELDDSALYLCASSSPDRLKETQYFGPGTRLLVL.